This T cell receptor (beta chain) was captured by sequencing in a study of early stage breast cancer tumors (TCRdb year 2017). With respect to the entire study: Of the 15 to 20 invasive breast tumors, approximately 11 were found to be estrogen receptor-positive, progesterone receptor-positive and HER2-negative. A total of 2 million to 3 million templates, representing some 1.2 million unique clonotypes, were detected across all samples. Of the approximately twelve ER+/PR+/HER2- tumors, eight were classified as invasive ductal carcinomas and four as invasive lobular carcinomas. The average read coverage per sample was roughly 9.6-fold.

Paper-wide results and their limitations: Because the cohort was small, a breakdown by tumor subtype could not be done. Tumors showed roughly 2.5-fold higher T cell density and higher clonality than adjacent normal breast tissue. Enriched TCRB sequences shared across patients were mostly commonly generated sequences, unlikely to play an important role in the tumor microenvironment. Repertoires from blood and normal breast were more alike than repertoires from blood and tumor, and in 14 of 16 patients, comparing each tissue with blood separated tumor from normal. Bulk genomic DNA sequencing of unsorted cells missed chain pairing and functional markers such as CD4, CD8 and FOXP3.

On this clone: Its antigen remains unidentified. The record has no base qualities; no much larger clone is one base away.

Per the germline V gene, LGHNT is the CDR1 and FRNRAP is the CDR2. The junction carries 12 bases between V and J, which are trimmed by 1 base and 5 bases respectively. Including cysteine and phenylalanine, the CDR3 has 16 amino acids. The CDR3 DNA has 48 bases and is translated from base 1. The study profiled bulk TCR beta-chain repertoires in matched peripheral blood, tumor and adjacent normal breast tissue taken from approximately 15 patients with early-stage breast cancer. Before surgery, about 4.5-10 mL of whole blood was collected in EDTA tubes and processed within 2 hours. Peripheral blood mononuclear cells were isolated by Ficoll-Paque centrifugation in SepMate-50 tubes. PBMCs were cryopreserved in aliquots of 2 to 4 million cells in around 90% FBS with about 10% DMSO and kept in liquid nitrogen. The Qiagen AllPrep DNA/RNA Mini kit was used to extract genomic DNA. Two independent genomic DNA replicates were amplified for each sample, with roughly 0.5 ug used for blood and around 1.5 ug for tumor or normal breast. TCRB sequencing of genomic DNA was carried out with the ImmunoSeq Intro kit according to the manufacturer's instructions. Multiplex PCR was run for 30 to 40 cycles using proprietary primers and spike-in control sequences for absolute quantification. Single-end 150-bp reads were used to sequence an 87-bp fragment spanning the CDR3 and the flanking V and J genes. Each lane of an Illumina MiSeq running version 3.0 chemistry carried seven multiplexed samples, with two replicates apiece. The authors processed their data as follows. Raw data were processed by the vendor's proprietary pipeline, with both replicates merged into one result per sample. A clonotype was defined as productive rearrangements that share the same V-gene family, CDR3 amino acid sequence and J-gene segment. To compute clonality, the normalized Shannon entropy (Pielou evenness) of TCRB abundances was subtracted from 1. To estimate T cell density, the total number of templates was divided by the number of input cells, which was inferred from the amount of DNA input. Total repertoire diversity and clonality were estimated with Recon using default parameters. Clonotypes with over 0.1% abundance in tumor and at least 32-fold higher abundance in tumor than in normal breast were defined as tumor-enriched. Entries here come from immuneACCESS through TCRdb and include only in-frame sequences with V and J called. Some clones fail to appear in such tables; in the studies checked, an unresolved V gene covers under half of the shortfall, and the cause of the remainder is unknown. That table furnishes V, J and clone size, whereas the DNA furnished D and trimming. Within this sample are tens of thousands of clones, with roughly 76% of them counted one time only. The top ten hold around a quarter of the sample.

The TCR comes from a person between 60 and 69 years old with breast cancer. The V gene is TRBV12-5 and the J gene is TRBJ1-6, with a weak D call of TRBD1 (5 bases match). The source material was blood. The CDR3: CASGLGTSRDNSPLHF. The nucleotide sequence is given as TGTGCTAGTGGTTTGGGGACAAGCCGGGATAATTCACCCCTCCACTTT. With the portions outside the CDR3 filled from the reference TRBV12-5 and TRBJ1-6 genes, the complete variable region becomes DARVTQTPRHKVTEMGQEVTMRCQPILGHNTVFWYRQTMMQGLELLAYFRNRAPLDDSGMPKDRFSAEMPDATLATLKIQPSEPRDSAVYFCASGLGTSRDNSPLHFGNGTRLTVT.